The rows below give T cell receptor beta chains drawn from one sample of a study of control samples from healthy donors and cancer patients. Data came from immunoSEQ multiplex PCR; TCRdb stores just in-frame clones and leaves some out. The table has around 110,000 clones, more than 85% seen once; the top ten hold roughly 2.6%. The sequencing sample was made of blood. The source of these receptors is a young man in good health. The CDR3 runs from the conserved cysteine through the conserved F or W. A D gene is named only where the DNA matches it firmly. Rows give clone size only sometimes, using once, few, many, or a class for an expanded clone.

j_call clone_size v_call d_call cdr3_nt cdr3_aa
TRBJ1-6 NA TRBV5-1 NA TGCGCCAGCAGCTTGGAGGTCAGGGGCAGTTCACCCCTCCACTTT CASSLEVRGSSPLHF
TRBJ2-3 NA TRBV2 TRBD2 TGTGCCAGCATAGAGGGAGGGGATACGCAGTATTTT CASIEGGDTQYF
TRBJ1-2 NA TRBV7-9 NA TGTGCCAGCAGCTTATGGGGGGAAGGCTACACCTTC CASSLWGEGYTF
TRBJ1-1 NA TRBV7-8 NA TGTGCCAGCAGCTTAATTTCGCAGGGCGGTAGCACTGAAGCTTTCTTT CASSLISQGGSTEAFF
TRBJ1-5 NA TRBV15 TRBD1 TGTGCCACCAGCCAGGGGGGGGCCCAGCATTTT CATSQGGAQHF
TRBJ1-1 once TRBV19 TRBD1 TGTGCCAGTAGTCTCGGACAGGGGAACACTGAAGCTTTCTTT CASSLGQGNTEAFF
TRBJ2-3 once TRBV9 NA TGTGCCAGCAGCGTATCGGCTGGGAGCACAGATACGCAGTATTTT CASSVSAGSTDTQYF
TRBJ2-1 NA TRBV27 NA TGTGCCAGCAGTTCGGCGGCTTCCTACAATGAGCAGTTCTTC CASSSAASYNEQFF
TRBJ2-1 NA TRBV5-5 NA TGTGCCAGCAGCTTGGTGGAGGCGGCCTCCTACAATGAGCAGTTCTTC CASSLVEAASYNEQFF
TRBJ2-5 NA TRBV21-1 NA TGTGCCGGGCCCCCGGGGGGAGAAGAGACCCAGTACTTC CAGPPGGEETQYF
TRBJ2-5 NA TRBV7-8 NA TGTGCCAGCAGCTCGAGGTCGGGGGGCTTAGCAGAGACCCAGTACTTC CASSSRSGGLAETQYF
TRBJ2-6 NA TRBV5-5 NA TGTGCCAGCAGCTTGGATTTTGGGCCTTACCTCTCTGGGGCCAACGTCCTGACTTTC CASSLDFGPYLSGANVLTF
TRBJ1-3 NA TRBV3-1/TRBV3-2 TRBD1 TGTGCCAGCAGCCAAATACGGACAGGGGTTGGGGGAAACACCATATATTTT CASSQIRTGVGGNTIYF
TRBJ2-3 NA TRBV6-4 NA TGTGCCAGCAGTGATCGGGGGGCCAGCACAGATACGCAGTATTTT CASSDRGASTDTQYF
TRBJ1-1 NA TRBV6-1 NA TGTGCCAGCAGTGAAGGGAGGACAGCGGGATGGAACACTGAAGCTTTCTTT CASSEGRTAGWNTEAFF
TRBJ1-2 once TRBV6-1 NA TGTGCCAGCAGTGAAGTTGATGCGGCGCGCCAGGGCTACACCTTC CASSEVDAARQGYTF
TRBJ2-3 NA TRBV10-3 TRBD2 TGTGCCATCAGTGACCCCCGGACTAGCGGGGGGTCCGGGCATACGCAGTATTTT CAISDPRTSGGSGHTQYF
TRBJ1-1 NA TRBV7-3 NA TGTGCCAGCAGCTTCGGCGTGCAGGGGACTGAAGCTTTCTTT CASSFGVQGTEAFF
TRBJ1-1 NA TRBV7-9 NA TGTGCCAGCAGCTTAGGTGCAGGGCTGATGAACACTGAAGCTTTCTTT CASSLGAGLMNTEAFF
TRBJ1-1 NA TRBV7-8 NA TGTGCCAGCAGCCCCTCCCCCGGCGGGATGAACACTGAAGCTTTCTTT CASSPSPGGMNTEAFF
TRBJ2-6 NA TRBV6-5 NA TGTGCCAGCACCGCAGGGAACTCCGGGGCCAACGTCCTGACTTTC CASTAGNSGANVLTF
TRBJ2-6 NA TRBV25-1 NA TGTGCCAGCGCCACCCCGGGATCTGGGGCCAACGTCCTGACTTTC CASATPGSGANVLTF
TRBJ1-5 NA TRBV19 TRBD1 TGTGCCAGTGGGCATTCCCGGGACAGAGGTAATCAGCCCCAGCATTTT CASGHSRDRGNQPQHF
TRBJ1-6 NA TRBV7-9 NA TGTGCCAGCAGCTCCGGGGGGACCGGGGGAGTTGGTCCCCTCCACTTT CASSSGGTGGVGPLHF
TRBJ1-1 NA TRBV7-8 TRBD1 TGTGCCAGCAGCTCATCGGGACAGGCTTCTGAAGCTTTCTTT CASSSSGQASEAFF